Listed here are 17 T cell receptor beta chains from one sample, sequenced in a study of cytomegalovirus exposure and HLA in healthy donors. PCR used 60 Vbeta primers and 13 Jbeta primers. The method was immunoSEQ multiplex PCR; TCRdb's version includes in-frame clones alone and lacks a portion of them. The table has about 140,000 clones, roughly 80% seen once. The sample comprised PBMCs. These receptors were collected from a man aged 35 to 55 in good health and CMV-seronegative.

J is TRBJ2-7 and V is TRBV7-2; the D gene is possibly TRBD1 (6 bases). Trimming removed 0 bases at V and 0 bases at J, with 9 bases between. This CDR3 comprises 15 residues. The germline V gene encodes CDR1 SGHTA and CDR2 FQGNSA. The CDR3 DNA sequence: TGTGCCAGCAGCTTAGCTCTGGGGGCCTCCTACGAGCAGTACTTC. This encodes CASSLALGASYEQYF.

This clone has a single count. The gene calls are TRBV7-9 and TRBJ2-3; 13 bases are a match to TRBD2. The germline V gene has CDR1 SEHNR and CDR2 FQNEAQ (reference sequence). The CDR3 has 17 residues. The junction had 5 bases not matched to a gene; V was cut back by 4 bases and J by 1 base. The CDR3 reads CASSSGLAGVGTDTQYF. In DNA, the CDR3 is TGTGCCAGCAGCTCCGGACTAGCGGGAGTGGGCACAGATACGCAGTATTTT.

The chain combines TRBV6-1 with TRBJ1-2; D is possibly TRBD1 (5 bases). The germline V gene has CDR1 MNHNS and CDR2 SASEGT. The CDR3 extends over 17 amino acids. V was shortened by 4 bases and J by 2 bases, with 20 bases between the two germline ends. The CDR3 here is CASSVLSPQGTNYGYTF. CDR3 DNA sequence: TGTGCCAGCAGTGTATTGTCCCCGCAGGGTACCAACTATGGCTACACCTTC.

The chain is built from TRBV6-6 and TRBJ1-5; a weak D match, TRBD1 (6 bases). The CDR3 loop spans 13 amino acids. V was clipped by 6 bases and J by 3 bases, with 9 bases between them. Per the germline V gene, CDR1 is MNHNY and CDR2 is SVGAGI (reference sequence). Here the CDR3 reads CASSQGYNQPQHF. The CDR3, as DNA: TGTGCCAGCAGCCAGGGGTACAATCAGCCCCAGCATTTT.

The chain joins TRBV19 to TRBJ1-4; 9 bases agree with TRBD1. Trimming took 4 bases from V and 8 from J; bases not matched to a gene: 8. The CDR3 consists of 15 residues. Germline loops: CDR1 LNHDA, CDR2 SQIVND (reference sequence). In nucleotides, the CDR3 is TGTGCCAGTAGTAGATCCGGGACAGGGCAGGAAAAACTGTTTTTT. Translated, it gives CASSRSGTGQEKLFF.

Only one count was recorded for this clone. This rearrangement joins TRBV11-1 to TRBJ2-1; the D gene is possibly TRBD2 (6 bases). CDR1 is SGHAT and CDR2 is FQDESV in the germline V gene (reference sequence). The CDR3 sequence is 17 residues long. Trimming left V 5 bases short and J 5 bases short, with 22 bases between. DNA of the CDR3: TGTGCCAGCAGCCACCCCCCCCCAGGGAGGCACCACAATGAGCAGTTCTTC. Translating gives CASSHPPPGRHHNEQFF.

The chain couples TRBV5-1 to TRBJ1-1; 7 nucleotides align to TRBD1. V lost 1 base and J lost 0; bases outside the gene matches: 3. The CDR3 runs to 15 residues. From germline, CDR1 is SGHRS and CDR2 YFSETQ. The CDR3 DNA sequence: TGCGCCAGCAGCTTGACGGACAGGCTGAACACTGAAGCTTTCTTT. Residues: CASSLTDRLNTEAFF.

Comments on this clone: One junction end disagrees with the germline gene, perhaps due to a read error. The gene calls are TRBV28 and TRBJ2-3, with D tentatively TRBD2 (10 bases). The germline gives CDR1 MDHEN, CDR2 SYDVKM. The CDR3 sequence is 16 residues long. The CDR3 coding sequence is TGTGCCAGCAGTACTAGCGGGACAGGGAGCAGAGATACGCAGTATTTT. As protein: CASSTSGTGSRDTQYF. Supplemented by reference TRBV28 and TRBJ2-3, the full variable domain reads DVKVTQSSRYLVKRTGEKVFLECVQDMDHENMFWYRQDPGLGLRLIYFSYDVKMKEKGDIPEGYSVSREKKERFSLILESASTNQTSMYLCASSTSGTGSRDTQYFGPGTRLTVL.

The rearrangement joins TRBV11-1 to TRBJ2-7, with TRBD1 identical over 9 bases. The CDR3 spans 14 residues. The J segment lost 9 bases and the V segment lost 5 bases, leaving 11 bases of the junction unmatched. Germline loops: CDR1 SGHAT, CDR2 FQDESV (reference sequence). CDR3 sequence: CASSPREEGQGQYF. DNA for the CDR3: TGTGCCAGCAGCCCCCGCGAGGAGGGACAGGGGCAGTACTTC. Complete variable domain (other parts from reference TRBV11-1 and TRBJ2-7): EAEVAQSPRYKITEKSQAVAFWCDPISGHATLYWYRQILGQGPELLVQFQDESVVDDSQLPKDRFSAERLKGVDSTLKIQPAELGDSAMYLCASSPREEGQGQYFGPGTRLTVT.

This clone was seen once. V and J are TRBV4-2 and TRBJ1-5; 12 bases match TRBD1. Germline values: CDR1 LGHNA, CDR2 YNFKEQ. V lost 1 base to trimming and J lost 6 bases; unmatched junction nucleotides: 7. The CDR3 contains 17 residues. CDR3 in DNA: TGTGCCAGCAGCCAAGTGGGGACAGGGGGCGCCGGTCAGCCCCAGCATTTT. It translates to CASSQVGTGGAGQPQHF.

V and J are TRBV4-1 and TRBJ2-2; 7 nucleotides agree with TRBD1. Germline V CDR1 and CDR2: MGHRA, YSYEKL. J lost 4 bases, V lost 1 base, and 3 bases had no gene match. CDR3 size: 15 residues. Here the CDR3 DNA reads TGCGCCAGCAGCCAAGGACAGGGATCCACCGGGGAGCTGTTTTTT. Amino acids: CASSQGQGSTGELFF.

CDR3 sequence reads: CASSLVQGANTEAFF. CDR3 coding DNA: TGTGCCAGCAGCTTAGTACAGGGGGCGAACACTGAAGCTTTCTTT. The V call is TRBV7-2, the J call TRBJ1-1; 9 bases align to TRBD1. The CDR3 is made up of 15 amino acids. Unmatched junction bases numbered 1, after V lost 1 base and J lost 1 base. Germline CDR1 is SGHTA and CDR2 is FQGNSA.

This chain joins TRBV12-5 and TRBJ2-5; 9 bases match TRBD2. This CDR3 is 16 amino acids long. Germline trimming cut 7 bases from V and 4 bases from J; bases unmatched to any gene: 13. In germline, CDR1 is LGHNT, CDR2 FRNRAP. CDR3 nucleotide sequence: TGTGCTAGTGCCCGGGGAGCGGGAGGTGGGCCAGAGACCCAGTACTTC. Translation: CASARGAGGGPETQYF.

The chain combines TRBV6-6 with TRBJ2-7; TRBD2 is a possible D gene (6 bases). CDR1 and CDR2 from the germline V gene are MNHNY and SVGAGI (reference sequence). This CDR3 is 12 amino acids long. Deletions cut 2 bases from V and 6 bases from J, with 8 bases between. The CDR3 spells CASSYRGAEQYF. Written as DNA, the CDR3 is TGTGCCAGCAGTTACCGCGGGGCCGAGCAGTACTTC.

This sequence joins TRBV7-8 and TRBJ1-1; D not resolved. Per the germline V gene, CDR1 is SGHVS and CDR2 is FQNEAQ. V lost 5 bases to trimming and J lost 4 bases, with 14 bases between them. This CDR3 has 14 residues. The CDR3, as DNA: TGTGCCAGCAGCCCACGGATCGGACTCACTGAAGCTTTCTTT. Translated: CASSPRIGLTEAFF.

The chain combines TRBV2 with TRBJ2-5, with D perhaps TRBD2 (5 bases). Trimming took off 0 bases at V and 3 bases at J, with 20 bases between the two ends. This CDR3 comprises 18 residues. Germline-derived CDR1 and CDR2 are SNHLY and FYNNEI. CDR3 loop: CASSEAGVRGFFEETQYF. The CDR3 DNA reads TGTGCCAGCAGTGAAGCGGGAGTTAGAGGTTTTTTCGAAGAGACCCAGTACTTC.

The V and J genes are TRBV21-1 and TRBJ2-5; the table's D call, TRBD1, has no DNA check behind it. TRBV21-1 is classified as a pseudogene. The CDR3 covers 15 residues. The CDR3 loop is CASSNRNHKQETQYF. The CDR3 DNA follows: TGTGCCAGCAGCAATCGTAATCACAAGCAAGAGACCCAGTACTTC.